What follows are 16 T cell receptor beta chains derived from one specimen sequenced in a study of CD8+CD57+ T cells in acquired aplastic anemia. TCR beta VDJ combinations and CDR3 sequences were profiled from genomic DNA. TCRdb re-analysed the reads in MiXCR, keeping a single row per CDR3 protein. The data show 190,000 or so distinct CDR3 sequences, roughly 55% seen once. The sample was sorted CD4+, CD8+, or CD8+CD57+ T cells (not recorded which) from PBMCs. The receptors here all came from a human donor in good health.

The chain joins TRBV29-1 to TRBJ2-7; 7 positions agree with TRBD2. The CDR3 extends over 15 amino acids. The germline gives CDR1 SQVTM, CDR2 ANQGSEA. V shed 2 bases, J shed 2 bases, and the junction held 9 bases outside the gene matches. The CDR3 region is CSVELGGRDPYEQYF. CDR3 DNA sequence: TGCAGCGTTGAATTGGGCGGGAGAGACCCCTACGAGCAGTACTTC.

The sample holds many counts of this clonotype. The chain couples TRBV4-1 to TRBJ1-1, with TRBD1 matching over 9 bases. The CDR3 totals 16 residues. V shed 4 bases and J 3 bases; nucleotides not matched to a gene: 9. Germline V CDR1 and CDR2: MGHRA, YSYEKL. The CDR3 loop is CASSRERTGADTEAFF. The CDR3 bases are TGCGCCAGCAGCCGGGAGAGGACAGGGGCGGACACTGAAGCTTTCTTT.

This clonotype was seen a few times. V usage is TRBV24-1 and J usage is TRBJ2-5; no definite D call. Trimming stripped 2 bases from V and 1 base from J, with 7 bases between. The germline gives CDR1 KGHDR, CDR2 SFDVKD. This CDR3 has 14 residues. The DNA of the CDR3 is TGTGCCACCAGTGATTCTGCGGCCCAAGAGACCCAGTACTTC. It is translated as CATSDSAAQETQYF.

This clonotype was seen at least ten times. This chain connects TRBV19 to TRBJ2-2, with TRBD2 matching 9 bases. This CDR3 is 16 amino acids long. V lost 2 bases and J lost 5; bases outside the gene matches: 6. Germline assignment: CDR1 LNHDA and CDR2 SQIVND (reference sequence). The CDR3 loop reads CASSILGGGVTGELFF. The CDR3 nucleotides are TGTGCCAGTAGTATACTGGGCGGGGGGGTGACCGGGGAGCTGTTTTTT.

V usage is TRBV11-2 and J usage is TRBJ2-7; unclear D gene. The V end was cut by 0 bases, the J end by 0 bases, with 6 bases between. The germline CDR1 and CDR2 sequences are SGHAT and FQNNGV. The CDR3 sequence is 14 residues long. CDR3 in DNA: TGTGCCAGCAGCTTAGACAGGAGCTCCTACGAGCAGTACTTC. It specifies CASSLDRSSYEQYF.

The J gene is TRBJ1-5, the V gene TRBV27; D unclear. Germline V gene lookup returns CDR1 MNHEY and CDR2 SMNVEV (reference sequence). Trimming removed 1 base at V and 4 bases at J, with 5 bases between. This CDR3 is built from 13 residues. CDR3 loop: CASSLFPNQPQHF. Written as DNA, the CDR3 is TGTGCCAGCAGTTTATTCCCAAATCAGCCCCAGCATTTT.

The chain employs TRBV20-1 and TRBJ1-5, with D unresolved. Trimming stripped 3 bases from V and 0 bases from J, with 6 bases between. The germline V gene encodes CDR1 DFQATT and CDR2 SNEGSKA (reference sequence). CDR3 length: 13 residues. In DNA, the CDR3 is TGCAGTGCTAGTATGAGTAGCAATCAGCCCCAGCATTTT. Amino acids: CSASMSSNQPQHF.

The chain recombines TRBV25-1 with TRBJ2-7, with TRBD2 identical over 12 bases. Germline lookup yields CDR1 MGHDK and CDR2 SYGVNS. The V and J ends lost 3 bases and 6 bases, in that order; junction bases with no gene match: 9. This CDR3 spans 16 amino acids. CDR3 bases: TGTGCCAGCAGTGAGATCCCGGGACTAGCGGGCTCCGAGCAGTACTTC. Protein: CASSEIPGLAGSEQYF.

The gene calls are TRBV2 and TRBJ1-1, with D tentatively TRBD1 (5 bases). Germline V lookup: CDR1 SNHLY, CDR2 FYNNEI. This CDR3 has 13 amino acids. V was clipped by 11 bases and J by 4 bases, with 17 bases between them. CDR3 protein: CAAQQALSTEAFF. The CDR3 DNA is TGTGCCGCCCAACAGGCCCTAAGCACTGAAGCTTTCTTT.

This chain connects TRBV2 to TRBJ2-7; 10 bases map to TRBD1. The CDR3 length is 15 residues. V lost 4 bases, J lost 2 bases, and 5 bases stayed unmatched. The germline V gene encodes CDR1 SNHLY and CDR2 FYNNEI. CDR3 residues: CASSVRTGGAYEQYF. The CDR3 nucleotides are TGTGCCAGCAGTGTACGGACAGGGGGAGCCTACGAGCAGTACTTC.

This rearrangement joins TRBV2 to TRBJ2-5, with D perhaps matching TRBD2 (6 bases). The CDR3 runs 14 residues. CDR1 and CDR2 (germline): SNHLY, FYNNEI. Trimming pared 3 bases from V and 5 bases from J, leaving 13 bases between. The CDR3 spells CASSEEGLLETQYF. The CDR3 region has the DNA TGTGCCAGCAGTGAGGAGGGCCTTTTGGAGACCCAGTACTTC.

The J gene is TRBJ2-7, the V gene TRBV7-8; unclear D gene. The ends were cut back, 1 base at V and 3 bases at J, with 10 bases in the middle. The germline gives CDR1 SGHVS, CDR2 FQNEAQ. CDR3 length: 14 residues. This CDR3 reads CASSLEPGRYEQYF. The CDR3 region has the DNA TGTGCCAGCAGCTTAGAACCAGGTCGCTACGAGCAGTACTTC.

The chain combines TRBV20-1 with TRBJ2-7; D possibly corresponds to TRBD1 (6 bases). Germline loops: CDR1 DFQATT, CDR2 SNEGSKA (reference sequence). CDR3 length: 15 residues. The CDR3 reads CRARGEGVGSYEQYF. CDR3 coding DNA: TGCAGAGCTCGTGGCGAGGGGGTAGGGTCCTACGAGCAGTACTTC.

There are a few counts of this clonotype. The rearrangement links TRBV7-2 to TRBJ1-1, with unresolved D. Germline V gene sequence: CDR1 SGHTA, CDR2 FQGNSA. CDR3 length: 13 amino acids. Trimming stripped 6 bases from V and 4 bases from J, with 12 bases between. CDR3 region: CASSSGRGTEAFF. The DNA for the CDR3 is TGTGCCAGCAGTTCCGGACGGGGCACTGAAGCTTTCTTT.

This clonotype was seen more than once but under ten times. The rearrangement joins TRBV7-6 to TRBJ2-3, with D possibly being TRBD2 (5 bases). Trimming stripped 2 bases from V and 2 bases from J, with 8 bases between. Germline V gives CDR1 SGHVS, CDR2 FNYEAQ. The CDR3 loop spans 14 amino acids. This CDR3 is CASSLTGNTDTQYF. The CDR3 bases are TGTGCCAGCAGCTTAACGGGGAACACAGATACGCAGTATTTT. Combining the CDR3 with reference TRBV7-6 and TRBJ2-3 gives the whole variable domain GAGVSQSPRYKVTKRGQDVALRCDPISGHVSLYWYRQALGQGPEFLTYFNYEAQQDKSGLPNDRFSAERPEGSISTLTIQRTEQRDSAMYRCASSLTGNTDTQYFGPGTRLTVL.

This clonotype was recorded a few times. The chain combines TRBV10-3 with TRBJ1-2, with D possibly matching TRBD1 (5 bases). CDR3 length equals 13 residues. V lost 4 bases to trimming and J lost 2 bases, with 8 bases between them. Per the germline V gene, CDR1 is ENHRY and CDR2 is SYGVKD. This CDR3 reads CAISVEGNYGYTF. CDR3 sequence (DNA): TGTGCCATCAGTGTGGAGGGGAACTATGGCTACACCTTC.